Only a few counts were recorded for the clone carrying this T cell receptor (beta chain). Its antigen remains unidentified. This record comes from a study of T cell responses to AZD1222 COVID-19 vaccine. This CDR3 spans 15 amino acids. Germline V lookup: CDR1 WNHNN, CDR2 SYGVQD (reference sequence). V lost 7 bases to trimming and J lost 4 bases, with 19 bases between them. Findings and limits, study-wide: Increased Spike-specific TCR breadth and depth were observed after two AZD1222 doses. Clonal diversity was possibly underestimated, and white British individuals and females predominated among donors. Dominant CD4 TCR responses targeted spike regions 160-218 and 743-854. Unmutated variant regions are reportedly targeted by nearly half of spike-specific TCRs.

Clones were read by immunoSEQ multiplex PCR, and TCRdb kept only the in-frame ones, dropping some. The sample contains 110,000 or so clones, about 86% of which appear only once. This specimen was peripheral blood, taken 28 days after the second AZD1222 dose. The TCR was taken from an adult who received the AZD1222 COVID-19 vaccine. This chain links TRBV10-1 with TRBJ1-1; D gene uncertain. CDR3 region: CASTFGAVLGTEAFF. The CDR3 DNA reads as TGCGCCAGCACCTTTGGAGCAGTACTAGGCACTGAAGCTTTCTTT.